The 26 T cell receptor beta chains presented below share a single source sample, sequenced in a study of T-cell memory formation after mild COVID-19. TCRdb passed the 5' RACE reads through MiXCR, listing each CDR3 protein once. The table lists under 60,000 distinct CDR3 sequences, 9.3% of them singletons. The sequenced material came from PBMCs or a T cell subset sorted from them (not recorded which). Source of these receptors: an adult woman who had mild COVID-19 (a few samples of this study predate the infection). Cell type and time point are not known.

The chain employs TRBV7-3 and TRBJ2-2; 11 positions match TRBD2. The CDR3 consists of 16 residues. The junction had 5 bases not matched to a gene; V was cut back by 4 bases and J by 4 bases. CDR1 is SGHTA and CDR2 is FQGTGA in the germline V gene. CDR3: CASSYSGGAPTGELFF. CDR3 nucleotide sequence: TGTGCCAGCAGCTATAGCGGGGGGGCCCCCACCGGGGAGCTGTTTTTT.

This clonotype showed up just a few times. The genes are TRBV6-2 or TRBV6-3 and TRBJ2-7; 14 bases are a match to TRBD2. From germline, CDR1 is MNHEY and CDR2 SVGEGT. The CDR3 has 15 amino acids. J was trimmed by 4 bases and V by 8 bases; bases with no gene match: 7. CDR3 loop: CASRSGLAGAYEQYF. The CDR3 DNA follows: TGTGCCAGCCGCTCGGGACTAGCGGGAGCGTACGAGCAGTACTTC.

This clonotype occurred many times. The chain employs TRBV18 and TRBJ2-5; no firm D call. CDR3 size: 12 residues. V lost 5 bases and J 0 bases, leaving 4 bases between the germline ends. Germline V gene data show CDR1 as KGHSH and CDR2 as LQKENI. The CDR3 region is CASSTYQETQYF. The CDR3 DNA sequence: TGTGCCAGCTCAACGTACCAAGAGACCCAGTACTTC.

This chain connects TRBV7-9 to TRBJ2-7; TRBD2 matches 7 bases. The CDR3 totals 15 residues. The ends lost 0 bases at V and 2 bases at J; junction bases unmatched: 4. The germline V gene has CDR1 SEHNR and CDR2 FQNEAQ (reference sequence). CDR3 sequence reads: CASSLAPGGPYEQYF. The DNA of the CDR3 is TGTGCCAGCAGCTTAGCACCGGGAGGTCCCTACGAGCAGTACTTC.

In its sample, this clonotype was seen many times. The chain employs TRBV7-6 and TRBJ2-1; D is unresolved. The CDR3 runs to 17 residues. Germline CDR1 reads SGHVS; CDR2 reads FNYEAQ. The germline V and J ends were trimmed by 1 base and 0 bases, with 13 bases remaining between them. The CDR3: CASSLGFTIPSYNEQFF. In nucleotides, the CDR3 is TGTGCCAGCAGCTTAGGGTTTACGATCCCCTCCTACAATGAGCAGTTCTTC.

This clonotype was observed a handful of times. The V and J genes are TRBV5-1 and TRBJ2-3, with 7 positions matching TRBD2. The ends lost 4 bases at V and 5 bases at J; junction bases unmatched: 7. Germline V gene sequence: CDR1 SGHRS, CDR2 YFSETQ. The CDR3 is 14 residues long. CDR3 nucleotides: TGCGCCAGCAGCATCCGGACTAGTCTAGATACGCAGTATTTT. Its protein is CASSIRTSLDTQYF.

The gene calls are TRBV7-9 and TRBJ1-4; D not certain. The CDR3 loop spans 16 amino acids. The V end was cut by 4 bases, the J end by 10 bases, with 22 bases between. The V gene's germline CDR1 is SEHNR and CDR2 FQNEAQ (reference sequence). This CDR3 reads CASSWGSVGRPGKLFF. CDR3 in DNA: TGTGCCAGCAGCTGGGGTTCAGTAGGTCGGCCAGGAAAACTGTTTTTT.

This clonotype was observed many times. The rearrangement links TRBV7-2 to TRBJ2-7; D possibly corresponds to TRBD1 (5 bases). This CDR3 region has 13 residues. V lost 2 bases and J lost 6, with 11 bases in between. Germline CDR1 is SGHTA and CDR2 is FQGNSA. This chain's CDR3 is CASSLHQGLEQYF. CDR3 nucleotides: TGTGCCAGCAGCTTACATCAGGGTCTCGAGCAGTACTTC. Drawing the rest from reference TRBV7-2 and TRBJ2-7, the complete variable domain is GAGVSQSPSNKVTEKGKDVELRCDPISGHTALYWYRQSLGQGLEFLIYFQGNSAPDKSGLPSDRFSAERTGGSVSTLTIQRTQQEDSAVYLCASSLHQGLEQYFGPGTRLTVT.

The chain combines TRBV9 with TRBJ1-4, with D perhaps TRBD1 (5 bases). CDR3 length equals 17 residues. Looked up from germline, CDR1 is SGDLS and CDR2 is YYNGEE. V shed 8 bases and J shed 0 bases, with 20 bases lying between them. CDR3 in amino acids: CASGGRPDRATNEKLFF. CDR3 in DNA: TGTGCCAGTGGGGGTCGGCCTGACCGAGCAACTAATGAAAAACTGTTTTTT. The variable domain in full, with the rest retrieved from reference TRBV9 and TRBJ1-4, is DSGVTQTPKHLITATGQRVTLRCSPRSGDLSVYWYQQSLDQGLQFLIQYYNGEERAKGNILERFSAQQFPDLHSELNLSSLELGDSALYFCASGGRPDRATNEKLFFGSGTQLSVL.

In its sample, this clonotype was seen a few times. The J gene is TRBJ1-1, the V gene TRBV30; tentative D call: TRBD1 (5 bases). The CDR3 spans 13 residues. CDR1 and CDR2 from the germline V gene are GTSNPN and SVGIG (reference sequence). V was pared by 1 base and J by 4 bases, with 10 bases between. CDR3 in amino acids: CAWSEEGLTEAFF. The CDR3 region has the DNA TGTGCCTGGAGTGAAGAGGGGCTCACTGAAGCTTTCTTT. The whole variable domain, filled in from reference TRBV30 and TRBJ1-1, reads SQTIHQWPATLVQPVGSPLSLECTVEGTSNPNLYWYRQAAGRGLQLLFYSVGIGQISSEVPQNLSASRPQDRQFILSSKKLLLSDSGFYLCAWSEEGLTEAFFGQGTRLTVV.

The V gene is TRBV12-3 or TRBV12-4, the J gene TRBJ1-2, with D possibly TRBD1 on 5 matching bases. V lost 3 bases to trimming and J lost 8 bases, with 16 bases between them. CDR3 length: 14 amino acids. The chain's CDR3 is CASSLEGPSGGYTF. The CDR3 nucleotides are TGTGCCAGCAGTTTGGAGGGGCCCAGTGGAGGCTACACCTTC.

This clonotype has only a few counts. This chain's CDR3 is CASSWGGQGPYEQYF. CDR3 in DNA: TGTGCCAGCAGCTGGGGAGGACAGGGTCCTTACGAGCAGTACTTC. The chain links TRBV5-6 to TRBJ2-7; 8 nucleotides line up with TRBD1. CDR1 is SGHDT, CDR2 YYEEEE, per germline. CDR3 length equals 15 residues. V lost 3 bases, J lost 4 bases, and 9 bases stayed unmatched.

This clonotype was seen a handful of times. J is TRBJ2-7 and V is TRBV4-3; 7 nucleotides align to TRBD1. Germline-derived CDR1 and CDR2 are LGHNA and YSLEER. Unmatched junction bases numbered 7, after V lost 4 bases and J lost 1 base. This CDR3 contains 15 residues. CDR3 bases: TGCGCCAGCAGCCGGAAACAGGGGTCTTCCTACGAGCAGTACTTC. Encoded protein: CASSRKQGSSYEQYF.

The chain is built from TRBV5-1 and TRBJ2-1; 7 nucleotides align to TRBD2. Germline loops: CDR1 SGHRS, CDR2 YFSETQ. V dropped 0 bases and J dropped 6; count of bases not matched to a gene: 9. This CDR3 region has 16 residues. This CDR3 is CASSLVGLDPSNEQFF. The CDR3 nucleotides read TGCGCCAGCAGCTTGGTAGGACTAGACCCAAGCAATGAGCAGTTCTTC.

V usage is TRBV2 and J usage is TRBJ2-2; 9 nucleotides match TRBD1. The CDR3 extends over 15 amino acids. The germline CDR1 and CDR2 sequences are SNHLY and FYNNEI. V dropped 6 bases and J dropped 1; count of bases not matched to a gene: 3. Here the CDR3 DNA reads TGTGCCAGCAGCGGGACAGGGCTGAACACCGGGGAGCTGTTTTTT. Translation gives CASSGTGLNTGELFF.

The rearrangement links TRBV4-2 to TRBJ1-1; a possible D gene is TRBD1 (5 bases). CDR1 is LGHNA and CDR2 is YNFKEQ in the germline V gene. With 4 bases removed from V and 7 bases from J, the gap between germline ends came to 16 bases. The CDR3 runs 14 residues. CDR3 sequence reads: CASSPPPGQVEAFF. DNA of the CDR3: TGTGCCAGCAGCCCCCCGCCCGGACAAGTTGAAGCTTTCTTT.

The sample holds many counts of this clonotype. The J gene is TRBJ2-3, the V gene TRBV18; D ambiguous. Trimming stripped 5 bases from V and 0 bases from J, with 3 bases between. The CDR3 covers 12 residues. Germline V gene lookup returns CDR1 KGHSH and CDR2 LQKENI. The CDR3 protein is CASSGSTDTQYF. In nucleotides, the CDR3 is TGTGCCAGCTCAGGGAGCACAGATACGCAGTATTTT.

This clonotype was detected a few times. The chain recombines TRBV4-1 with TRBJ1-6; TRBD1 is a possible D gene (5 bases). V lost 5 bases and J lost 8, with 16 bases in between. The germline gives CDR1 MGHRA, CDR2 YSYEKL. The length of the CDR3 is 15 residues. This chain's CDR3 is CASSLRDGLYSPLHF. In nucleotides, the CDR3 is TGCGCCAGCAGCTTAAGGGACGGACTATATTCACCCCTCCACTTT.

This clonotype was counted only a few times. The chain combines TRBV7-2 with TRBJ2-3; D is ambiguous. Trimming stripped 3 bases from V and 0 bases from J, with 7 bases between. CDR1 is SGHTA, CDR2 FQGNSA, per germline. The CDR3 contains 14 residues. The CDR3 region is CASSFSESTDTQYF. The CDR3 DNA reads TGTGCCAGCAGCTTCTCAGAAAGCACAGATACGCAGTATTTT.

This clonotype has just a few counts. The chain links TRBV24-1 to TRBJ2-1; 15 positions agree with TRBD2. The germline V gene has CDR1 KGHDR and CDR2 SFDVKD. This CDR3 region has 17 residues. The junction had 6 bases not matched to a gene; V was cut back by 4 bases and J by 6 bases. As DNA, the CDR3 is TGTGCCACCAGTGACCCCGGACTAGCGGGAGGGGCCAATGAGCAGTTCTTC. Residues: CATSDPGLAGGANEQFF.

This clonotype occurred many times. The chain carries TRBV3-1 and TRBJ1-2; TRBD1 matches 7 bases. V lost 2 bases and J lost 0; bases outside the gene matches: 6. CDR3 length: 16 residues. CDR1 and CDR2 from the germline V gene are LGHDT and YNNKEL (reference sequence). CDR3 in amino acids: CASSQMWDRSNYGYTF. The CDR3 DNA is TGTGCCAGCAGCCAAATGTGGGACAGATCTAACTATGGCTACACCTTC.

This clonotype rates as medium-sized. The junction shows a germline mismatch at one end, possibly a read error. This chain joins TRBV7-8 and TRBJ2-7; D tentatively reads TRBD1 or TRBD2 (5 bases each). From germline, CDR1 is SGHVS and CDR2 FQNEAQ. The CDR3 spans 12 residues. CDR3: CASSLGAYEQYF. CDR3 in DNA: TGCGCCAGCAGCTTGGGGGCCTACGAGCAGTACTTC. The full variable domain, in which reference TRBV7-8 and TRBJ2-7 provide the parts outside the CDR3, is GAGVSQSPRYKVAKRGQDVALRCDPISGHVSLFWYQQALGQGPEFLTYFQNEAQLDKSGLPSDRFFAERPEGSVSTLKIQRTQQEDSAVYLCASSLGAYEQYFGPGTRLTVT.

The sample holds a few counts of this clonotype. This chain uses TRBV2 with TRBJ1-5, with D tentatively TRBD1 (6 bases). The CDR3 has 15 amino acids. Trimming left V 3 bases short and J 3 bases short, with 12 bases between. CDR1 is SNHLY and CDR2 is FYNNEI in the germline V gene. DNA for the CDR3: TGTGCCAGCAGTGAGACGGGACAATTCAATCAGCCCCAGCATTTT. It codes for CASSETGQFNQPQHF.

The CDR3 spells CASSFSDRGTDTQYF. The CDR3 DNA reads TGTGCCAGCAGCTTCAGTGACAGGGGGACAGATACGCAGTATTTT. The chain uses TRBV5-6 and TRBJ2-3; 9 positions match TRBD1. Germline CDR1 and CDR2: SGHDT and YYEEEE. This CDR3 is 15 amino acids long. Trimming took 2 bases from V and 3 from J; bases not matched to a gene: 4.

This clonotype was seen only a few times. The chain carries TRBV20-1 and TRBJ2-1, with a possible D match to TRBD2 (5 bases). V lost 4 bases, J lost 8 bases, and 9 bases lay in between. CDR1 is DFQATT and CDR2 is SNEGSKA in the germline V gene (reference sequence). CDR3 length equals 11 residues. As DNA, the CDR3 is TGCAGTGCTATGAGGGTTTATGAGCAGTTCTTC. It is translated as CSAMRVYEQFF.

This clonotype was observed at least ten times. The DNA of the CDR3 is TGTGCCAGCAGTGGGGACTGGGAAGAGACCCAGTACTTC. Translation: CASSGDWEETQYF. This rearrangement joins TRBV2 to TRBJ2-5, with D possibly being TRBD2 (6 bases). The germline V and J ends were trimmed by 4 bases and 3 bases, with 9 bases remaining between them. Germline V CDR1 and CDR2: SNHLY, FYNNEI. The CDR3 extends over 13 amino acids.